What follows are 32 T cell receptor beta chains derived from one specimen sequenced in a study of T cell repertoires in cytomegalovirus infection. TCRdb reprocessed the reads with MiXCR, giving one entry per CDR3 protein. The sample consists of around 630,000 distinct CDR3 sequences, approximately 25% of them appearing once. The sample was CD8+ T cells from PBMCs. The source is a human donor in good health (CMV status not recorded). Some clones in this sample may be carry-over from other donors' samples.

This clonotype was found many times. The gene calls are TRBV11-2 and TRBJ2-6; no firm D call. There are 17 residues in the CDR3. The V and J ends lost 0 bases and 0 bases respectively, with 9 bases between them. Germline CDR1 reads SGHAT; CDR2 reads FQNNGV. CDR3 coding DNA: TGTGCCAGCAGCTTAGACGGTAGGCACTCTGGGGCCAACGTCCTGACTTTC. Its protein product is CASSLDGRHSGANVLTF. The full variable domain, rest sourced from reference TRBV11-2 and TRBJ2-6, is EAGVAQSPRYKIIEKRQSVAFWCNPISGHATLYWYQQILGQGPKLLIQFQNNGVVDDSQLPKDRFSAERLKGVDSTLKIQPAKLEDSAVYLCASSLDGRHSGANVLTFGAGSRLTVL.

V is TRBV6-8 and J is TRBJ2-2; the match to TRBD1 covers 7 bases. The CDR3 has 16 amino acids. Germline-derived CDR1 and CDR2 are MNHGY and SAAAGT. Trimming took 4 bases from V and 5 from J; bases not matched to a gene: 10. The CDR3 DNA reads TGTGCCAGCAGTTTTTCGGACAGGATGGGGACCGGGGAGCTGTTTTTT. Its protein is CASSFSDRMGTGELFF.

This clonotype was detected a few times. V gene TRBV4-1 combines with J gene TRBJ2-3; TRBD1 matches 7 bases. Germline V gene lookup returns CDR1 MGHRA and CDR2 YSYEKL. CDR3 length: 16 residues. J lost 3 bases, V lost 5 bases, and 11 bases had no gene match. CDR3: CASSYEDRPLTDTQYF. The CDR3 DNA follows: TGCGCCAGCAGCTACGAGGACAGGCCTTTAACAGATACGCAGTATTTT.

This clonotype was observed at least ten times. The chain recombines TRBV7-9 with TRBJ2-7; TRBD1 matches at 9 bases. This CDR3 contains 20 residues. Unmatched junction bases numbered 18, after V lost 2 bases and J lost 1 base. Germline V gives CDR1 SEHNR, CDR2 FQNEAQ (reference sequence). CDR3 residues: CASSLPGPKTGQGTSYEQYF. For the CDR3, the DNA is TGTGCCAGCAGCTTACCCGGTCCTAAAACCGGACAGGGGACATCCTACGAGCAGTACTTC.

In this sample, this clonotype turned up many times. This chain uses TRBV7-9 with TRBJ2-2, with unresolved D. V gave up 2 bases and J gave up 3 bases, with 7 bases separating them. Per the germline V gene, CDR1 is SEHNR and CDR2 is FQNEAQ (reference sequence). The CDR3 is 14 residues long. The CDR3 DNA reads TGTGCCAGCAGCTTAAATCCCGACACCGGGGAGCTGTTTTTT. Its translation: CASSLNPDTGELFF. Combining the CDR3 with reference TRBV7-9 and TRBJ2-2 gives the whole variable domain DTGVSQNPRHKITKRGQNVTFRCDPISEHNRLYWYRQTLGQGPEFLTYFQNEAQLEKSRLLSDRFSAERPKGSFSTLEIQRTEQGDSAMYLCASSLNPDTGELFFGEGSRLTVL.

There are a few counts of this clonotype. The chain employs TRBV28 and TRBJ2-5; 10 bases line up with TRBD2. Germline V lookup: CDR1 MDHEN, CDR2 SYDVKM. With V trimmed by 5 bases and J by 3 bases, 6 bases remained unmatched. This CDR3 contains 15 residues. CDR3 DNA sequence: TGTGCCAGCAGTCTGGTCAGCGGGGGGGAAGAGACCCAGTACTTC. Protein sequence: CASSLVSGGEETQYF.

The chain links TRBV28 to TRBJ1-5; no firm D call. CDR1 is MDHEN and CDR2 is SYDVKM in the germline V gene. The CDR3 is 15 amino acids. V lost 3 bases and J 5 bases, leaving 14 bases between the germline ends. The CDR3 region is CASSLGMGLDQPQHF. Here the CDR3 DNA reads TGTGCCAGCAGTTTGGGTATGGGGTTGGATCAGCCCCAGCATTTT.

This clonotype has ten or more counts. V usage is TRBV12-3 or TRBV12-4 and J usage is TRBJ2-3, with 7 positions matching TRBD2. The CDR3 loop spans 15 amino acids. J lost 0 bases, V lost 7 bases, and 7 bases had no gene match. CDR3 residues: CASIQSGASTDTQYF. The CDR3 coding sequence is TGTGCCAGCATCCAAAGCGGGGCTAGCACAGATACGCAGTATTTT.

Many counts were recorded for this clonotype. The rearrangement joins TRBV7-2 to TRBJ1-6; TRBD1 is a possible D gene (6 bases). V was pared by 5 bases and J by 6 bases, with 14 bases between. In germline, CDR1 is SGHTA, CDR2 FQGNSA. The CDR3 loop spans 15 amino acids. CDR3 sequence: CASSRVGGSNSPLHF. CDR3 DNA sequence: TGTGCCAGCAGCCGGGTGGGGGGCAGTAATTCACCCCTCCACTTT.

This clonotype was counted ten times or more. V gene TRBV4-3 combines with J gene TRBJ2-5, with 10 bases that match TRBD2. Germline CDR1 is LGHNA and CDR2 is YSLEER. Losses at the gene ends were 0 bases for V and 5 bases for J; bases not matched to a gene: 12. The CDR3 consists of 18 residues. CDR3 amino acids: CASSQDQGSGGPGETQYF. CDR3 in DNA: TGCGCCAGCAGCCAAGATCAGGGTAGCGGGGGGCCTGGGGAGACCCAGTACTTC.

CDR3 coding DNA: TGCAGCGTTGAGTTGGGACAGGGGGAAGACTACACCTTC. This encodes CSVELGQGEDYTF. The chain has TRBV29-1 and TRBJ1-2; 11 bases are a match to TRBD1. CDR1 is SQVTM, CDR2 ANQGSEA, per germline. The J segment lost 10 bases and the V segment lost 3 bases, leaving 7 bases of the junction unmatched. The CDR3 has 13 residues.

The V call is TRBV6-5, the J call TRBJ2-3, with D perhaps matching TRBD1 (6 bases). The V end lost 4 bases, the J end lost 6 bases, and 17 bases lay between the germline ends. The CDR3 is 15 residues long. CDR1 and CDR2 (germline): MNHEY, SVGAGI. The CDR3 bases are TGTGCCAGCAGTTCCGGGACAACCCCCAGGGATACGCAGTATTTT. This encodes CASSSGTTPRDTQYF.

The V call is TRBV2, the J call TRBJ2-6; 9 positions agree with TRBD1. The CDR3 is 17 residues long. V trimming: 6 bases; J trimming: 2 bases; junction bases outside the gene matches: 8. CDR1 and CDR2 (germline): SNHLY, FYNNEI. For the CDR3, the DNA is TGTGCCAGCAGGGCCCGGGACAGGGTGGCTGGGGCCAACGTCCTGACTTTC. It yields the protein CASRARDRVAGANVLTF.

On this clonotype itself: This may come from a read error, since a much larger clone is one base off. The rearrangement links TRBV6-1 to TRBJ1-1; unclear D gene. The CDR3 totals 13 residues. Germline CDR1 is MNHNS and CDR2 is SASEGT. The CDR3 DNA reads TGTGCCAGCAATGAAAGGATGAACACTGAAGCTTTCTTT. It codes for CASNERMNTEAFF.

The V and J genes are TRBV6-2 or TRBV6-3 and TRBJ2-7; D is undetermined. The CDR3 has 14 residues. The V gene's germline CDR1 is MNHEY and CDR2 SVGEGT. Between the trimmed V and J ends, which lost 4 bases and 0 bases, there was a span of 10 bases. The CDR3 loop is CASSSLTGSYEQYF. Written as DNA, the CDR3 is TGTGCCAGCAGTTCTTTGACGGGCTCCTACGAGCAGTACTTC.

There are a few counts of this clonotype. This rearrangement joins TRBV20-1 to TRBJ1-2; no definite D call. Germline loops: CDR1 DFQATT, CDR2 SNEGSKA (reference sequence). V gave up 5 bases and J gave up 7 bases, with 11 bases separating them. The CDR3 is 11 amino acids. CDR3 coding DNA: TGCAGTGCTCAAGTGGACTCTGGCTACACCTTC. Amino acids: CSAQVDSGYTF.

This clonotype came up a few times. The V call is TRBV4-1, the J call TRBJ1-1, with 7 positions matching TRBD1. The trim removed 2 bases at V and 1 base at J, leaving 7 bases unmatched. The CDR3 has 16 amino acids. Germline loops: CDR1 MGHRA, CDR2 YSYEKL. DNA for the CDR3: TGCGCCAGCAGCCAAAGGGACAGAATACCGAACACTGAAGCTTTCTTT. Its translation: CASSQRDRIPNTEAFF.

Concerning this clonotype itself: A much larger clone sits a single nucleotide away, making a read error possible. The CDR3 region is CANTKWGGEKLFF. In nucleotides, the CDR3 is TGTGCCAACACAAAATGGGGTGGGGAAAAACTGTTTTTT. This chain connects TRBV6-6 to TRBJ1-4; D gene unclear. V gave up 10 bases and J gave up 8 bases, with 17 bases separating them. From germline, CDR1 is MNHNY and CDR2 SVGAGI (reference sequence). This CDR3 has 13 amino acids.

This clonotype was detected many times. The rearrangement uses TRBV14 and TRBJ2-7; unclear D gene. This CDR3 is built from 13 residues. The V and J ends lost 4 bases and 4 bases respectively, with 11 bases between them. Per germline, CDR1 SGHDN and CDR2 FVKESK. CDR3 loop: CASSRSWGYEQYF. The CDR3 DNA reads as TGTGCCAGCAGCCGGTCTTGGGGTTACGAGCAGTACTTC. The complete variable domain, with remaining parts taken from reference TRBV14 and TRBJ2-7, reads EAGVTQFPSHSVIEKGQTVTLRCDPISGHDNLYWYRRVMGKEIKFLLHFVKESKQDESGMPNNRFLAERTGGTYSTLKVQPAELEDSGVYFCASSRSWGYEQYFGPGTRLTVT.

This clonotype was found many times. The rearrangement joins TRBV7-9 to TRBJ2-7; TRBD2 matches 9 bases. Per germline, CDR1 SEHNR and CDR2 FQNEAQ (reference sequence). The V gene end was trimmed by 5 bases and the J gene end by 3 bases; junction bases not matched to a gene: 8. This CDR3 is built from 15 residues. This chain's CDR3 is CASSPEIAGVYEQYV. The CDR3 nucleotides read TGTGCCAGCAGCCCCGAGATAGCGGGGGTCTACGAGCAGTACGTC.

The chain carries TRBV29-1 and TRBJ2-6; D might be TRBD1 (6 bases). This CDR3 region has 15 residues. Germline CDR1 and CDR2: SQVTM and ANQGSEA. V was pared by 4 bases and J by 3 bases, with 13 bases between. CDR3 sequence (DNA): TGCAGCGTTGTGTCAGGGGATGGTGGGGCCAACGTCCTGACTTTC. This translates into CSVVSGDGGANVLTF.

The table lists this clonotype with a few counts. The genes are TRBV25-1 and TRBJ2-7, with 9 bases fitting TRBD1. V lost 9 bases and J lost 5; bases outside the gene matches: 8. This CDR3 region has 13 residues. Germline V gene sequence: CDR1 MGHDK, CDR2 SYGVNS. The CDR3 loop reads CARVNRGPNEQYV. For the CDR3, the DNA is TGTGCCAGAGTGAACAGGGGGCCCAACGAGCAGTACGTC.

To note about this clonotype: One end of the junction does not line up with germline, which may come from a read error. The chain is built from TRBV20-1 and TRBJ1-1; D gene uncertain. This CDR3 has 8 residues. Germline CDR1 is DFQATT and CDR2 is SNEGSKA (reference sequence). The CDR3 sequence: CSATYTPF. The CDR3 nucleotides are TGCAGTGCTACGTATACCCCCTTT.

This clonotype was counted ten times or more. The chain joins TRBV7-2 to TRBJ2-7, with 10 bases aligning to TRBD2. The CDR3 extends over 14 amino acids. Trimming took 5 bases from V and 3 from J; bases not matched to a gene: 4. The germline V gene encodes CDR1 SGHTA and CDR2 FQGNSA. CDR3 nucleotide sequence: TGTGCCAGCAGCCTGGGACTAGCGCACTACGAGCAGTACTTC. This sequence encodes CASSLGLAHYEQYF.

This clonotype was observed a few times. V gene TRBV10-3 combines with J gene TRBJ2-6, with D tentatively TRBD1 (6 bases). CDR1 ENHRY and CDR2 SYGVKD come from the germline V gene. Trimming pared 6 bases from V and 2 bases from J, leaving 17 bases between. CDR3 length: 17 amino acids. CDR3 loop: CAIRIQSGVPGANVLTF. The CDR3 DNA reads TGTGCCATCAGAATTCAATCAGGGGTTCCTGGGGCCAACGTCCTGACTTTC.

The genes are TRBV20-1 and TRBJ1-1, with D tentatively TRBD1 (6 bases). This CDR3 region has 12 residues. Germline loops: CDR1 DFQATT, CDR2 SNEGSKA (reference sequence). CDR3 coding DNA: TGCAGCCTCAAGGGGGGGGTTAGTGAAGCTTTCTTT. This encodes CSLKGGVSEAFF.

A word on this clonotype: A much larger clone is a single base away; this may be a read error. The chain links TRBV7-2 to TRBJ1-1, with D perhaps TRBD1 (5 bases). Germline V CDR1 and CDR2: SGHTA, FQGNSA. The V gene lost 5 bases and the J gene lost 3 bases, with 16 bases spanning the gap. CDR3 length: 15 residues. CDR3 loop: CTSSAPPSGDTEAFF. CDR3 coding DNA: TGTACCAGCAGCGCTCCTCCCTCGGGGGACACTGAAGCTTTCTTT.

V usage is TRBV25-1 and J usage is TRBJ2-7, with D perhaps TRBD1 (6 bases). Germline V CDR1 and CDR2: MGHDK, SYGVNS. V was clipped by 4 bases and J by 2 bases, with 15 bases between them. This CDR3 spans 15 amino acids. The CDR3: CASSGSPRGPYEQYF. CDR3 coding DNA: TGTGCCAGCAGTGGATCACCCAGGGGACCCTACGAGCAGTACTTC.

There are many counts of this clonotype. V and J are TRBV7-2 and TRBJ2-2, with 7 bases identical to TRBD1. V shed 4 bases and J 4 bases; nucleotides not matched to a gene: 9. The V gene's germline CDR1 is SGHTA and CDR2 FQGNSA. CDR3 length: 16 residues. CDR3 amino acids: CASSSLQGSITGELFF. For the CDR3, the DNA is TGTGCCAGCAGCTCATTACAGGGGTCGATCACCGGGGAGCTGTTTTTT.

The chain has TRBV24-1 and TRBJ2-5, with D unclear. This CDR3 is 13 amino acids long. V was trimmed by 1 base and J by 5 bases, leaving 7 bases between them. Germline CDR1 and CDR2: KGHDR and SFDVKD. In DNA form, the CDR3 reads TGTGCCACCAGTGATTTTAGGGCTGAGACCCAGTACTTC. This translates into CATSDFRAETQYF.

The sample holds one count of this clonotype. The chain is built from TRBV15 and TRBJ2-1; D call uncertain. CDR3 length equals 14 residues. Trimming took off 2 bases at V and 8 bases at J, with 13 bases between the two ends. Germline CDR1 is LNHNV and CDR2 is YYDKDF (reference sequence). DNA of the CDR3: TGTGCCACCAGCAGACCGTTATTGGGCGATGAGCAGTTCTTC. Translating gives CATSRPLLGDEQFF.

This clonotype was seen many times. CDR3 sequence (DNA): TGCGCCAGCAGGGGTTCCTCCTACGAGCAGTACTTC. Its translation is CASRGSSYEQYF. The chain joins TRBV10-2 to TRBJ2-7; D call uncertain. Germline V gene lookup returns CDR1 WSHSY and CDR2 SAAADI. The CDR3 is made up of 12 amino acids. The V end lost 6 bases, the J end lost 0 bases, and 6 bases lay between the germline ends.